The TCR beta chain described here comes from a study of T and B cells in COVID-19 patients (dated by TCRdb to 2018 to 2020). Regarding the complete study: Using TRB and IGH repertoire sequencing of peripheral blood, the study characterized adaptive immunity in COVID-19 patients who had active infection or had recovered. Because samples were available both during active disease and after recovery, two patients were counted in both the recovered and the active cohorts. In the active-infection cohort, about 90% of the 20 patients had comorbidities linked to unfavorable COVID-19 outcome. In the active-infection cohort, about 55% of the 20 patients were critically ill and required mechanical ventilation or ECMO. As many as 9 follow-up blood samples were collected from each patient, and in some individuals these samples spanned different disease stages. The recovered cohort had a median age of around 30 years, compared with about 70 years in the active-infection cohort. A recovered cohort comprised some 18 patients contributing about 22 samples, mostly after mild to moderate COVID-19 managed as outpatients. The TCR and BCR sequence repository comprised approximately 39 patients and 69 time points, with over 7 million TCR sequences analysed. An age-matched reference group of 30 to 40 healthy donors negative for COVID-19 antibodies served as the comparison for repertoire analyses. Study-level results and caveats: The cohort was considered too small for HLA contributions to COVID-19 susceptibility or severity to be assessed. Blood samples from mildly ill patients during symptoms and early samples from severe cases were scarce. TRB repertoires were found to be highly clonal in active COVID-19, whereas diversity and richness at recovery were found to rise above healthy donor levels. Specific T cell subsets (CD4+/Treg/CD8+) and sorted SARS-CoV-2-responsive or tetramer+ T cells had not yet been sequenced, and these experiments were ongoing. In patients with COVID-19, the usage of TRBV/TRBJ genes was reported to be strongly skewed. A total of 2,331 exclusive TCR clusters, including some 32 low-pGen clusters, were found in the recovered cohort. The reported TCR clusters were stated to require prospective validation before clinical use.

TRB repertoires were amplified using about 220-550 ng of genomic DNA isolated from blood. This clonotype counts as large (0.1 to 1%). This receptor's antigen is unknown. The sample holds no much larger clone one base away, and base qualities are not on file. Spanning cysteine to phenylalanine, the CDR3 consists of 13 amino acids. Of all the DNA, just the CDR3 is kept, 39 bases in frame from base 1. Taken from the germline V gene (reference sequence), the CDR1 and CDR2 loops are LNHDA and SQIVND. V is shortened by 3 bases, J by 3 bases, and the region joining them spans 6 bases. Sequenced on an Illumina MiSeq. Multiplex PCR with BIOMED2 TRB-A/B primer pools was used to amplify TRB rearrangements. Illumina-compatible adapters and 7-nucleotide sample barcodes were attached to the amplicons in two consecutive PCRs. Phusion HS II polymerase was used for all library PCRs. Amplicons were purified from gel with the NucleoSpin Gel and PCR Clean-up kit, quantified on Qubit, and pooled at 4 nM. Amplicon pool quality was checked on an Agilent 2100 Bioanalyzer before Illumina next-generation sequencing. Regarding the original processing steps: TRB rearrangements were annotated with MiXCR 3.0.8 using the default MiXCR reference library. Non-productive reads and sequences with fewer than 2 reads were removed, and every unique CDR3 nucleotide sequence was treated as one clone. Clonality, diversity, richness and V-J gene usage were calculated in R 3.5.1. GLIPH2 was used to cluster TCRs based on CDR3 similarity, and OLGA was used to calculate the generation probabilities. GLIPH2 clusters were kept only when the clusters contained at least four unique TCR clonotypes present in at least three individuals. Through fastp at Q25 and MiXCR, TCRdb rebuilt clones from the public reads, retaining in-frame beta chains. Identical CDR3 protein sequences are pooled into one entry, listed with their most common genes and DNA. TCRdb's processing, not the authors', yielded these V and J calls. Present in this sample are about 8,400 distinct CDR3 sequences, about 25% of which were seen just once. Of the sample, 5% to 7% falls within the top ten clones.

The chain was built from TRBV19 and TRBJ2-1; the D gene assignment is ambiguous. This TCR was sampled from a human donor who had recovered from COVID-19. The sequenced material came from blood. The CDR3 reads as follows: CASSIHSYNEQFF. In nucleotides, the sequence is TGTGCCAGTAGTATCCACAGCTACAATGAGCAGTTCTTC.